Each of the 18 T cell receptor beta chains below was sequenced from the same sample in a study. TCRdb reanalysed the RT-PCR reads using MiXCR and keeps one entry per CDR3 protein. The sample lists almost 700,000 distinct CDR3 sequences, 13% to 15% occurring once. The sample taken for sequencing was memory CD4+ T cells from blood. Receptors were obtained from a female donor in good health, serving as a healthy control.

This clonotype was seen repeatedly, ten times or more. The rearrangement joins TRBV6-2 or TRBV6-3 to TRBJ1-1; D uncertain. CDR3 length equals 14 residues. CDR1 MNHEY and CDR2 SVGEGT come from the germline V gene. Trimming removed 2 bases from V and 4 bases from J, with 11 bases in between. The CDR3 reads CASSYSESGTEAFF. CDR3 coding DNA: TGTGCCAGCAGTTACAGTGAATCGGGCACTGAAGCTTTCTTT.

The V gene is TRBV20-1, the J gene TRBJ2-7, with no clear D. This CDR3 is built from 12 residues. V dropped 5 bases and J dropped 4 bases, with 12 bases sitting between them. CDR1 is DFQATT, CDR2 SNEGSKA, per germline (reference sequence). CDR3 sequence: CSAPLHRYEQYF. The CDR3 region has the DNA TGCAGTGCTCCCCTCCATCGATACGAGCAGTACTTC.

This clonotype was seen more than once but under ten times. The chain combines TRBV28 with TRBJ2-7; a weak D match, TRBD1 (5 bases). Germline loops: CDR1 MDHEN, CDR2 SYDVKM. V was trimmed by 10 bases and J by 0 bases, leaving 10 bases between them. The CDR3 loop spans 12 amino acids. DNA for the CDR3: TGTGCCACTTGGGGCAGCTCCTACGAGCAGTACTTC. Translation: CATWGSSYEQYF.

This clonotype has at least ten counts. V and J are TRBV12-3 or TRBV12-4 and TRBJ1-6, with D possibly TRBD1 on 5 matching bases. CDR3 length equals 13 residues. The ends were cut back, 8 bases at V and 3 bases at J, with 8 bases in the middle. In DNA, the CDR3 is TGTGCCAGCGGGGGGAGCTATAATTCACCCCTCCACTTT. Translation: CASGGSYNSPLHF.

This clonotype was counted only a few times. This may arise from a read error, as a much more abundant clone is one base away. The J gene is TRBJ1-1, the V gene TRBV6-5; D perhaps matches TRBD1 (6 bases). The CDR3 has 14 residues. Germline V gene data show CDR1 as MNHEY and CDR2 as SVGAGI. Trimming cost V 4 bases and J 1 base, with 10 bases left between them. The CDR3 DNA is TGTGCCAGCAGTTCCCCGACAGGGAACACTGAAGCTTTCTTT. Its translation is CASSSPTGNTEAFF.

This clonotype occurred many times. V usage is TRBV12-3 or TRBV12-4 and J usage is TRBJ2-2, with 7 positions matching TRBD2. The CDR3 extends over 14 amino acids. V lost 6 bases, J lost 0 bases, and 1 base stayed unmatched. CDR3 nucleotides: TGTGCCAGCAGACTAGCGCCGAACACCGGGGAGCTGTTTTTT. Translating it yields CASRLAPNTGELFF.

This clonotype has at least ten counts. CDR3: CSARAGSSLGYTF. DNA of the CDR3: TGCAGTGCTAGAGCCGGGTCATCCTTGGGCTACACCTTC. The V and J genes are TRBV20-1 and TRBJ1-2; no clear D gene. Germline CDR1 reads DFQATT; CDR2 reads SNEGSKA (reference sequence). This CDR3 contains 13 residues. V lost 1 base, J lost 8 bases, and 14 bases lay in between.

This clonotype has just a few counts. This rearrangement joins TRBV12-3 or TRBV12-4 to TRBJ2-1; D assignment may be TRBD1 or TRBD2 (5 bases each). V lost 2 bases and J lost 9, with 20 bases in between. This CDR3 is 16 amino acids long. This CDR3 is CASSLNHPGASTEQFF. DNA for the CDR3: TGTGCCAGCAGTTTAAACCACCCCGGGGCTAGTACTGAGCAGTTCTTC.

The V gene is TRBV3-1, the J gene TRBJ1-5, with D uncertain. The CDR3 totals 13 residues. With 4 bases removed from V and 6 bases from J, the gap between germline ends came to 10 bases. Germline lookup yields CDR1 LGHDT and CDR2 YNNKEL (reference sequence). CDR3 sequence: CASSRGSGQPQHF. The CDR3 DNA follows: TGTGCCAGCAGCCGGGGATCTGGTCAGCCCCAGCATTTT. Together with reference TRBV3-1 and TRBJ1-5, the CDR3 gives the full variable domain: DTAVSQTPKYLVTQMGNDKSIKCEQNLGHDTMYWYKQDSKKFLKIMFSYNNKELIINETVPNRFSPKSPDKAHLNLHINSLELGDSAVYFCASSRGSGQPQHFGDGTRLSIL.

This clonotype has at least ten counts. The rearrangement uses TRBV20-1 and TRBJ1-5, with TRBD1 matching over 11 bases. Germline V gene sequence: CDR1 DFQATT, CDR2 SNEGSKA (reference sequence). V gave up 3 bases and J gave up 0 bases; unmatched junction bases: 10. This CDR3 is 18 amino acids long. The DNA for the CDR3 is TGCAGTGCTAGGAGCCTGGGACAGGGGGGCGATAGCAATCAGCCCCAGCATTTT. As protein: CSARSLGQGGDSNQPQHF.

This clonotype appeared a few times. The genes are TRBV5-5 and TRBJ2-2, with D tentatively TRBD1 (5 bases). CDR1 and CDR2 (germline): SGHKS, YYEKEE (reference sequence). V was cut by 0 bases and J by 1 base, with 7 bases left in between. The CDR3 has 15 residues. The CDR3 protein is CASSLDQGNTGELFF. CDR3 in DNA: TGTGCCAGCAGCTTGGACCAGGGGAACACCGGGGAGCTGTTTTTT.

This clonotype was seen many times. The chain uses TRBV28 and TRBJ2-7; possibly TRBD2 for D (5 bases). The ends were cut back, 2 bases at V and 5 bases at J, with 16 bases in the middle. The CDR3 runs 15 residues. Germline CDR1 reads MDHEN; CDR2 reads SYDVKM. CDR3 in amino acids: CASSLIRTYINEQYF. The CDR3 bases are TGTGCCAGCAGTTTAATCCGGACTTATATAAACGAGCAGTACTTC. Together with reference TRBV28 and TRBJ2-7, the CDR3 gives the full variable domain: DVKVTQSSRYLVKRTGEKVFLECVQDMDHENMFWYRQDPGLGLRLIYFSYDVKMKEKGDIPEGYSVSREKKERFSLILESASTNQTSMYLCASSLIRTYINEQYFGPGTRLTVT.

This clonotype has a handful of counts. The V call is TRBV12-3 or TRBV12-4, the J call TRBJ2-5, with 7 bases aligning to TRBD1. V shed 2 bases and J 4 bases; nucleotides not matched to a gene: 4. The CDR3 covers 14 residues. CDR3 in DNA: TGTGCCAGCAGTTTAACAGGGGAAGGAGAGACCCAGTACTTC. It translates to CASSLTGEGETQYF.

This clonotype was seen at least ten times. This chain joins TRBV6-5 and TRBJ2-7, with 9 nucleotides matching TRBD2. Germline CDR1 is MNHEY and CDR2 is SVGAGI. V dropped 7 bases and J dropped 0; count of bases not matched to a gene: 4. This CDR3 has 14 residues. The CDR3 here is CASNSGGPSYEQYF. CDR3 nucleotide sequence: TGTGCCAGCAATAGCGGGGGCCCCTCCTACGAGCAGTACTTC.

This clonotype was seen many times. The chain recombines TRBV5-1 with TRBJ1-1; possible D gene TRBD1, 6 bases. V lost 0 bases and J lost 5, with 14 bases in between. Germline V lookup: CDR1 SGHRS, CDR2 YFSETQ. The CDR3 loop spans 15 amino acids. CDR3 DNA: TGCGCCAGCAGCTTGGTTCCGGGGGCGTTGACTGAAGCTTTCTTT. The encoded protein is CASSLVPGALTEAFF.

The CDR3 region has the DNA TGTGCCAGCCGCACTAACGGGGAGCTGTTTTTT. Amino acid sequence: CASRTNGELFF. The chain is built from TRBV18 and TRBJ2-2; D gene ambiguous. Per the germline V gene, CDR1 is KGHSH and CDR2 is LQKENI. The ends were cut back, 8 bases at V and 7 bases at J, with 8 bases in the middle. This CDR3 comprises 11 residues.

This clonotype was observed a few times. CDR3 sequence (DNA): TGTGCCAGCAGCCAACAGGGTTGGGGACAGCCCCAGCATTTT. Translating gives CASSQQGWGQPQHF. V and J are TRBV7-2 and TRBJ1-5, with TRBD1 as a possible D gene (6 bases). Germline V gene lookup returns CDR1 SGHTA and CDR2 FQGNSA. This CDR3 spans 14 amino acids. Trimming cost V 5 bases and J 7 bases, with 15 bases left between them.

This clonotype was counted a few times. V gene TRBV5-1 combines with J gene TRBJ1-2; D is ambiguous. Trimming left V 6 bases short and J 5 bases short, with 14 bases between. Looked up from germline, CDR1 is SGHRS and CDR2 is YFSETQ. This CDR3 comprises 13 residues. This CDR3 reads CASTPDGEYGYTF. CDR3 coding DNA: TGCGCCAGCACCCCTGACGGGGAATATGGCTACACCTTC.